The rows below give T cell receptor beta chains drawn from one sample of a study of T cell repertoires in cytomegalovirus infection. MiXCR, run by TCRdb on the reads, gives a single entry per CDR3 protein. This table has roughly 760,000 distinct CDR3 sequences, about a third appearing once. The material sequenced was PBMCs. The receptors stem from a human donor in good health (CMV status not recorded). Some clones in this sample may be carry-over from other donors' samples. The CDR3 runs from the conserved cysteine through the conserved F or W. The order of the fields is V gene, clone size, D gene, J gene, CDR3 protein, CDR3 DNA. The D gene is left open where the match is weak. Clone size is given for some rows only: seen once, a few or many times, or a class if the clone is expanded.

V: TRBV15; size: once; D: NA; J: TRBJ2-2; CDR3: CATSREDSYTGELFF; DNA: TGTGCCACCAGCAGAGAGGACAGCTACACCGGGGAGCTGTTTTTT
V: TRBV5-1; size: NA; D: TRBD1; J: TRBJ2-5; CDR3: CASSGGQAPGETQYF; DNA: TGCGCCAGCAGCGGAGGACAGGCCCCAGGAGAGACCCAGTACTTC
V: TRBV2; size: NA; D: NA; J: TRBJ1-1; CDR3: CASREDSLNTEAFF; DNA: TGTGCCAGCAGAGAGGACAGTCTGAACACTGAAGCTTTCTTT
V: TRBV5-1; size: NA; D: NA; J: TRBJ1-2; CDR3: CASSPGLRYDYGYTF; DNA: TGCGCCAGCAGCCCCGGACTTCGCTACGACTATGGCTACACCTTC
V: TRBV7-2; size: many; D: NA; J: TRBJ1-2; CDR3: CASSSPGGFDYGYTF; DNA: TGTGCCAGCAGCTCACCCGGGGGCTTCGACTATGGCTACACCTTC
V: TRBV5-4; size: NA; D: TRBD2; J: TRBJ2-5; CDR3: CASSHTSGSIKETQYF; DNA: TGTGCCAGCAGCCATACTAGCGGGTCGATAAAAGAGACCCAGTACTTC
V: TRBV18; size: few; D: TRBD1; J: TRBJ1-2; CDR3: CASSPLDRGVYGYTF; DNA: TGTGCCAGCTCACCCCTGGACAGGGGGGTCTATGGCTACACCTTC
V: TRBV28; size: few; D: NA; J: TRBJ1-1; CDR3: CASSTVPRGKPEAFF; DNA: TGTGCCAGCAGTACCGTCCCCCGGGGTAAACCCGAAGCTTTCTTT
V: TRBV7-9; size: NA; D: TRBD2; J: TRBJ2-7; CDR3: CASSLAGGYPEQYF; DNA: TGTGCCAGCAGCTTAGCGGGAGGGTATCCCGAGCAGTACTTC
V: TRBV29-1; size: NA; D: NA; J: TRBJ1-1; CDR3: CSAGLDSNTEAFF; DNA: TGCAGCGCCGGCCTAGACAGTAACACTGAAGCTTTCTTT
V: TRBV5-4; size: NA; D: NA; J: TRBJ1-6; CDR3: CASSPSDNSPLHF; DNA: TGTGCCAGCAGCCCATCCGATAATTCACCCCTCCACTTT
V: TRBV20-1; size: NA; D: TRBD1; J: TRBJ1-5; CDR3: CSARDKGHRGSYSNQPQHF; DNA: TGCAGTGCTAGAGATAAGGGCCACAGGGGGTCCTATAGCAATCAGCCCCAGCATTTT
V: TRBV28; size: NA; D: NA; J: TRBJ2-5; CDR3: CASSLNDPRDRQWTQYF; DNA: TGTGCCAGCAGTTTAAACGACCCGCGGGACAGACAATGGACCCAGTACTTC
V: TRBV28; size: once; D: TRBD1; J: TRBJ2-5; CDR3: CASSFIGQGAQETQYF; DNA: TGTGCCAGCAGCTTTATCGGACAGGGGGCTCAAGAGACCCAGTACTTC
V: TRBV6-1; size: NA; D: NA; J: TRBJ1-6; CDR3: CASSETGRGSPLHF; DNA: TGTGCCAGCAGTGAAACAGGGCGAGGTTCACCCCTCCACTTT
V: TRBV6-2/TRBV6-3; size: few; D: NA; J: TRBJ1-5; CDR3: CASRPEAQGYYSNQPQHF; DNA: TGTGCCAGCAGACCGGAAGCGCAGGGCTATTATAGCAATCAGCCCCAGCATTTT
V: TRBV11-2; size: NA; D: TRBD1; J: TRBJ2-7; CDR3: CASSPGQGRTYEQYF; DNA: TGTGCCAGCAGCCCCGGACAGGGAAGGACCTACGAGCAGTACTTC
V: TRBV2; size: NA; D: TRBD1; J: TRBJ1-5; CDR3: CASSDRTGEQPQHF; DNA: TGTGCCAGCAGTGATCGGACAGGGGAGCAGCCCCAGCATTTT
V: TRBV19; size: few; D: NA; J: TRBJ1-1; CDR3: CASSIDLRVTEAFF; DNA: TGTGCCAGTAGTATAGATCTAAGGGTCACTGAAGCTTTCTTT
V: TRBV29-1; size: NA; D: NA; J: TRBJ2-7; CDR3: CSVAIRDGVHEQYF; DNA: TGCAGCGTTGCGATCAGGGATGGCGTCCACGAGCAGTACTTC
V: TRBV7-9; size: many; D: TRBD1; J: TRBJ2-7; CDR3: CASSRDRDFHEQYF; DNA: TGTGCCAGCAGCCGGGACAGGGATTTTCACGAGCAGTACTTC
V: TRBV6-4; size: NA; D: NA; J: TRBJ2-3; CDR3: CASSEMAASSTDTQYF; DNA: TGTGCCAGCAGTGAGATGGCAGCCTCTAGCACAGATACGCAGTATTTT
V: TRBV7-8; size: many; D: NA; J: TRBJ2-2; CDR3: CASSLDPQATGELFF; DNA: TGTGCCAGCAGCTTAGATCCCCAGGCCACCGGGGAGCTGTTTTTT
V: TRBV5-1; size: many; D: NA; J: TRBJ1-1; CDR3: CASSSQVEAFF; DNA: TGCGCCAGCAGCTCCCAGGTCGAAGCTTTCTTT
V: TRBV12-3/TRBV12-4; size: NA; D: NA; J: TRBJ2-1; CDR3: CASSLASVSSYNEQFF; DNA: TGTGCCAGCAGTTTGGCTAGTGTTAGCTCCTACAATGAGCAGTTCTTC
V: TRBV12-3/TRBV12-4; size: many; D: TRBD1; J: TRBJ1-4; CDR3: CASSTGGSNEKLFF; DNA: TGTGCCAGCAGCACAGGGGGATCTAATGAAAAACTGTTTTTT
V: TRBV7-4; size: NA; D: NA; J: TRBJ1-2; CDR3: CASSPGEVAHGYTF; DNA: TGTGCCAGCAGCCCCGGGGAAGTCGCCCATGGCTACACCTTC
V: TRBV19; size: NA; D: TRBD2; J: TRBJ2-7; CDR3: CASSQLAGVYEQYF; DNA: TGTGCCAGTTCCCAGCTAGCGGGCGTCTACGAGCAGTACTTC
V: TRBV12-3/TRBV12-4; size: NA; D: NA; J: TRBJ1-1; CDR3: CASSFGTLGGTEAFF; DNA: TGTGCCAGCAGTTTCGGGACCCTGGGGGGCACTGAAGCTTTCTTT
V: TRBV28; size: few; D: NA; J: TRBJ1-1; CDR3: CASSLVIEVVMNTEAFF; DNA: TGTGCCAGCAGTTTAGTTATCGAGGTCGTTATGAACACTGAAGCTTTCTTT
V: TRBV7-2; size: many; D: NA; J: TRBJ2-2; CDR3: CASSSGLGSGELFF; DNA: TGTGCCAGCAGCTCAGGACTGGGCTCCGGGGAGCTGTTTTTT
V: TRBV19; size: few; D: NA; J: TRBJ2-1; CDR3: CASRPQSSYNEQFF; DNA: TGTGCCAGTAGGCCCCAGAGCTCCTACAATGAGCAGTTCTTC
V: TRBV7-2; size: few; D: TRBD1; J: TRBJ1-4; CDR3: CASSQPQGAKYEKLFF; DNA: TGTGCCAGCAGCCAGCCCCAGGGGGCGAAGTATGAAAAACTGTTTTTT
V: TRBV24-1; size: NA; D: NA; J: TRBJ2-3; CDR3: CATSDFPQGSDTQYF; DNA: TGTGCCACCAGTGATTTTCCCCAGGGATCAGATACGCAGTATTTT
V: TRBV6-5; size: NA; D: NA; J: TRBJ1-5; CDR3: CASSPYDLQPQHF; DNA: TGTGCCAGCAGTCCGTACGATTTACAGCCCCAGCATTTT
V: TRBV7-8; size: few; D: NA; J: TRBJ1-6; CDR3: CASSLEGHRSPLHF; DNA: TGTGCCAGCAGCTTAGAGGGGCACCGTTCACCCCTCCACTTT
V: TRBV27; size: few; D: TRBD1; J: TRBJ2-2; CDR3: CASSSRGGYANTGELFF; DNA: TGTGCCAGCAGTTCCAGAGGGGGCTACGCGAACACCGGGGAGCTGTTTTTT
V: TRBV7-6; size: many; D: NA; J: TRBJ1-4; CDR3: CASSLDPGDYATNEKLFF; DNA: TGTGCCAGCAGCTTAGACCCAGGGGATTACGCGACTAATGAAAAACTGTTTTTT
V: TRBV7-9; size: many; D: TRBD1; J: TRBJ1-2; CDR3: CASSLGTGYGYTF; DNA: TGTGCCAGCAGTTTGGGGACAGGATATGGCTACACCTTC
V: TRBV27; size: NA; D: NA; J: TRBJ1-1; CDR3: CASSLNKVFGNTEAFF; DNA: TGTGCCAGCAGTTTAAATAAGGTTTTCGGTAACACTGAAGCTTTCTTT
V: TRBV7-9; size: NA; D: TRBD2; J: TRBJ2-1; CDR3: CASSLQSGRASSYNEQFF; DNA: TGTGCCAGCAGCTTACAGAGCGGGAGGGCCTCCTCCTACAATGAGCAGTTCTTC
V: TRBV29-1; size: few; D: NA; J: TRBJ1-5; CDR3: CSVQQGSGNQPQHF; DNA: TGCAGCGTTCAACAGGGTAGCGGCAATCAGCCCCAGCATTTT
V: TRBV4-2; size: NA; D: TRBD1; J: TRBJ2-7; CDR3: CASSPPGQQYEQYF; DNA: TGTGCCAGCAGCCCGCCGGGACAGCAGTACGAGCAGTACTTC
V: TRBV6-5; size: NA; D: TRBD1; J: TRBJ1-4; CDR3: CASSFISGQGVEKLFF; DNA: TGTGCCAGCAGTTTCATATCGGGACAGGGTGTCGAAAAACTGTTTTTT
V: TRBV7-8; size: many; D: NA; J: TRBJ2-1; CDR3: CASSRTAGGVGYNEQFF; DNA: TGTGCCAGCAGCCGCACGGCAGGGGGGGTGGGATACAATGAGCAGTTCTTC
V: TRBV27; size: NA; D: NA; J: TRBJ2-1; CDR3: CASRVGGGVGEQFF; DNA: TGTGCCAGCAGAGTGGGAGGGGGGGTCGGGGAGCAGTTCTTC
V: TRBV5-4; size: NA; D: NA; J: TRBJ2-2; CDR3: CASSPDLGAVGELFF; DNA: TGTGCCAGCAGCCCGGACTTGGGGGCCGTCGGGGAGCTGTTTTTT
V: TRBV11-2; size: few; D: TRBD2; J: TRBJ2-7; CDR3: CASSFGRRTRSHEQYF; DNA: TGTGCCAGCAGCTTTGGGCGGAGGACTAGGTCCCACGAGCAGTACTTC
V: TRBV24-1; size: few; D: TRBD1; J: TRBJ2-1; CDR3: CATSTGTGVGEQFF; DNA: TGTGCCACCAGTACCGGGACAGGGGTAGGTGAGCAGTTCTTC
V: TRBV2; size: NA; D: TRBD1; J: TRBJ2-2; CDR3: CASRSGTEDTGELFF; DNA: TGTGCCAGCAGATCCGGGACAGAAGACACCGGGGAGCTGTTTTTT
V: TRBV10-3; size: few; D: TRBD1; J: TRBJ2-2; CDR3: CAISQGVQSTGELFF; DNA: TGTGCCATCAGTCAGGGGGTCCAAAGCACCGGGGAGCTGTTTTTT
V: TRBV12-3/TRBV12-4; size: NA; D: NA; J: TRBJ2-4; CDR3: CASSLKGLENIQYF; DNA: TGTGCCAGCAGTTTAAAGGGTCTGGAAAACATTCAGTACTTC
V: TRBV7-2; size: many; D: NA; J: TRBJ1-2; CDR3: CASSSQTGAKRYGYTF; DNA: TGTGCCAGCAGCTCCCAGACGGGGGCGAAACGCTATGGCTACACCTTC
V: TRBV20-1; size: NA; D: NA; J: TRBJ2-5; CDR3: CSASLRKETQYF; DNA: TGCAGTGCTAGCCTCCGGAAAGAGACCCAGTACTTC